The source of this T cell receptor beta chain is a study of cytomegalovirus exposure and HLA in healthy donors. The ends lost 7 bases at V and 6 bases at J; junction bases unmatched: 22. The CDR3 is 17 residues long. CDR1 is SGDLS, CDR2 YYNGEE, per germline. Primers for the PCR totalled 60 Vbeta and 13 Jbeta. Sequencing was performed with immunoSEQ multiplex PCR; in TCRdb, only in-frame clones are kept and a portion is missing. The table lists about 120,000 clones, about 8% of them singletons. The sequence derives from a woman in her thirties or forties in good health and CMV-seropositive. Material for sequencing was PBMCs. J is TRBJ2-7 and V is TRBV9; 7 nucleotides agree with TRBD1. The CDR3 loop reads CASATGTDWPIIPEQYF. The CDR3 coding sequence is TGTGCCAGCGCGACCGGGACAGATTGGCCTATTATTCCCGAGCAGTACTTC.